These 19 T cell receptor beta chains came from one sample sequenced in a study of identical twins. One entry per CDR3 protein results from TCRdb running MiXCR on the 5' RACE reads. The sample includes a few hundred thousand distinct CDR3 sequences, 9.6% of them seen just once. The sample also formed part of further work on yellow fever vaccine responses in identical twins.

The sequenced sample consisted of PBMCs. Receptors were obtained from a woman between 18 and 29 years old in good health.

This clonotype was observed a handful of times. The chain recombines TRBV30 with TRBJ2-3; TRBD2 matches 7 bases. CDR1 and CDR2 from the germline V gene are GTSNPN and SVGIG (reference sequence). There are 16 residues in the CDR3. V lost 0 bases and J lost 2; bases outside the gene matches: 8. The CDR3 sequence: CAWSVPGAGVTDTQYF. The CDR3 bases are TGTGCCTGGAGTGTACCGGGTGCGGGGGTCACAGATACGCAGTATTTT. Full variable domain (rest looked up from reference TRBV30 and TRBJ2-3): SQTIHQWPATLVQPVGSPLSLECTVEGTSNPNLYWYRQAAGRGLQLLFYSVGIGQISSEVPQNLSASRPQDRQFILSSKKLLLSDSGFYLCAWSVPGAGVTDTQYFGPGTRLTVL.

The sample holds a few counts of this clonotype. The chain joins TRBV28 to TRBJ2-1, with 10 bases matching TRBD2. The CDR3 extends over 14 amino acids. Germline V lookup: CDR1 MDHEN, CDR2 SYDVKM. V was pared by 5 bases and J by 8 bases, with 6 bases of the junction left unmatched. As DNA, the CDR3 is TGTGCCAGCAGTGGGAGCGGGGGGGCACATGAGCAGTTCTTC. Its protein is CASSGSGGAHEQFF.

The chain carries TRBV7-2 and TRBJ2-3; a possible D gene is TRBD2 (6 bases). Germline CDR1 reads SGHTA; CDR2 reads FQGNSA. V gave up 4 bases and J gave up 1 base, with 15 bases separating them. This CDR3 is 16 amino acids long. CDR3 sequence reads: CASSSRPGRRTDTQYF. DNA of the CDR3: TGTGCCAGCAGCTCCCGCCCAGGGAGGCGCACAGATACGCAGTATTTT.

This clonotype came up a few times. The CDR3 reads CASSLAGTTTDTQYF. DNA for the CDR3: TGCGCCAGCAGCTTGGCTGGGACTACCACAGATACGCAGTATTTT. The J gene is TRBJ2-3, the V gene TRBV5-1; TRBD2 matches 7 bases. CDR3 length: 15 amino acids. Germline V CDR1 and CDR2: SGHRS, YFSETQ. J was trimmed by 2 bases and V by 0 bases; bases with no gene match: 3.

This clonotype was picked up many times. The chain recombines TRBV7-9 with TRBJ1-4, with 8 positions matching TRBD1. Trimming cost V 1 base and J 6 bases; bases outside gene matches: 7. This CDR3 spans 16 amino acids. From germline, CDR1 is SEHNR and CDR2 FQNEAQ (reference sequence). The CDR3 loop reads CASSLGQGQAYEKLFF. The CDR3, as DNA: TGTGCCAGCAGCTTAGGCCAGGGACAGGCTTATGAAAAACTGTTTTTT.

In this sample, this clonotype turned up a few times. The chain combines TRBV29-1 with TRBJ2-3; the D gene is possibly TRBD1 (5 bases). From germline, CDR1 is SQVTM and CDR2 ANQGSEA. The CDR3 contains 10 residues. CDR3 region: CGAGTDTQYF. As DNA, the CDR3 is TGCGGGGCGGGCACAGATACGCAGTATTTT.

This rearrangement joins TRBV3-1 to TRBJ2-7; no clear D. Germline V CDR1 and CDR2: LGHDT, YNNKEL (reference sequence). CDR3 size: 12 residues. The V end was cut by 1 base, the J end by 6 bases, with 7 bases between. The CDR3 sequence: CASSQAAGEQYF. CDR3 sequence (DNA): TGTGCCAGCAGCCAAGCTGCAGGCGAGCAGTACTTC.

This clonotype was detected many times. CDR3 loop: CASREAGTDTQYF. Written as DNA, the CDR3 is TGCGCCAGCAGGGAGGCGGGGACAGATACGCAGTATTTT. The gene calls are TRBV5-1 and TRBJ2-3; a possible D gene is TRBD2 (6 bases). Germline CDR1 SGHRS, CDR2 YFSETQ. V lost 5 bases to trimming and J lost 3 bases, with 10 bases between them. CDR3 length: 13 amino acids.

The rearrangement joins TRBV28 to TRBJ2-5; D possibly corresponds to TRBD1 (6 bases). The length of the CDR3 is 15 residues. V was trimmed by 4 bases and J by 5 bases, leaving 17 bases between them. Per the germline V gene, CDR1 is MDHEN and CDR2 is SYDVKM. The CDR3 DNA is TGTGCCAGCAGTTCACCTACAGGGCTAGGTGAGACCCAGTACTTC. Amino acid sequence: CASSSPTGLGETQYF.

This clonotype was observed at least ten times. The rearrangement links TRBV4-2 to TRBJ2-5; 9 positions agree with TRBD2. Germline V gene sequence: CDR1 LGHNA, CDR2 YNFKEQ. V dropped 6 bases and J dropped 5; count of bases not matched to a gene: 10. CDR3 length: 15 residues. The CDR3 coding sequence is TGTGCCAGCAGTCTGCCGGGACTAGCATCCGAGACCCAGTACTTC. Translation gives CASSLPGLASETQYF.

This clonotype was observed many times. V gene TRBV7-6 combines with J gene TRBJ2-5; 11 bases align to TRBD2. The CDR3 extends over 15 amino acids. Germline V lookup: CDR1 SGHVS, CDR2 FNYEAQ. The junction had 6 bases not matched to a gene; V was cut back by 5 bases and J by 4 bases. CDR3 DNA sequence: TGTGCCAGCAGCCTACTAGCGGGAGAATCAGAGACCCAGTACTTC. This translates into CASSLLAGESETQYF.

This clonotype was recorded many times. The V gene is TRBV6-5, the J gene TRBJ2-1, with unresolved D. The CDR3 is 15 residues long. Germline V gene data show CDR1 as MNHEY and CDR2 as SVGAGI. Between the trimmed V and J ends, which lost 0 bases and 3 bases, there was a span of 9 bases. CDR3 bases: TGTGCCAGCAGTTACTCACAGCCCATCTACAATGAGCAGTTCTTC. It yields the protein CASSYSQPIYNEQFF.

Ten or more counts support this clonotype. The chain is built from TRBV27 and TRBJ2-7; 12 bases are a match to TRBD2. Trimming took 6 bases from V and 9 from J; bases not matched to a gene: 6. The CDR3 length is 13 residues. Germline V gene sequence: CDR1 MNHEY, CDR2 SMNVEV (reference sequence). The CDR3, as DNA: TGTGCCAGCAGACTAGCGGGGGGCCCCGGGCAGTACTTC. Its translation is CASRLAGGPGQYF.

The rearrangement links TRBV20-1 to TRBJ2-7, with a tentative D call TRBD1 (6 bases). CDR1 is DFQATT, CDR2 SNEGSKA, per germline (reference sequence). CDR3 size: 16 residues. Deletions cut 2 bases from V and 2 bases from J, with 19 bases between. CDR3 bases: TGCAGTGCTAGATCTGGGAACAGGGTATGGGCCTACGAGCAGTACTTC. This codes for CSARSGNRVWAYEQYF.

The chain recombines TRBV10-3 with TRBJ2-7; 14 nucleotides align to TRBD2. Germline CDR1 and CDR2: ENHRY and SYGVKD. V lost 8 bases to trimming and J lost 4 bases; unmatched junction nucleotides: 16. This CDR3 is built from 18 residues. For the CDR3, the DNA is TGTGCCATCTGCTCCGGGACTAGCGGGAGTCGGGAGCTATACGAGCAGTACTTC. Protein: CAICSGTSGSRELYEQYF.

This clonotype was observed many times. CDR3: CSASLFRNPHEQYF. The CDR3 DNA is TGCAGTGCTAGCTTATTCCGAAACCCCCACGAGCAGTACTTC. V gene TRBV20-1 combines with J gene TRBJ2-7; the D is unclear. This CDR3 has 14 amino acids. The germline gives CDR1 DFQATT, CDR2 SNEGSKA (reference sequence). V shed 3 bases and J shed 5 bases, with 17 bases lying between them.

This clonotype was picked up many times. The V call is TRBV27, the J call TRBJ2-7, with D perhaps matching TRBD1 (6 bases). This CDR3 has 13 amino acids. The germline V gene has CDR1 MNHEY and CDR2 SMNVEV (reference sequence). CDR3: CAIEPDSKYEQYF. CDR3 DNA sequence: TGTGCTATAGAGCCGGACAGTAAATACGAGCAGTACTTC.

CDR3 region: CASSGADRGTDTQYF. DNA for the CDR3: TGCGCCAGCAGCGGCGCGGACAGGGGCACAGATACGCAGTATTTT. The chain joins TRBV5-1 to TRBJ2-3; 8 nucleotides align to TRBD1. The CDR3 runs 15 residues. From germline, CDR1 is SGHRS and CDR2 YFSETQ. Trimming cost V 4 bases and J 1 base; bases outside gene matches: 5.

The rearrangement links TRBV29-1 to TRBJ2-3, with D possibly matching TRBD2 (6 bases). V lost 1 base, J lost 0 bases, and 14 bases lay in between. In germline, CDR1 is SQVTM, CDR2 ANQGSEA. This CDR3 has 16 residues. CDR3: CSVEGDSQTSTDTQYF. The DNA for the CDR3 is TGCAGCGTTGAAGGGGACTCACAAACCAGCACAGATACGCAGTATTTT.